This entry lists 2 T cell receptor beta chains sequenced from one sample in a study of blood T cell repertoires in COVID-19. Using immunoSEQ multiplex PCR, the repertoire was profiled, and TCRdb retains in-frame clones only, with some absent. The sample records approximately 80,000 clones, under 80% being singletons. The sequenced material came from peripheral blood. These receptors were collected from a human donor in a cohort sampled during active COVID-19.

The V call is TRBV6-5, the J call TRBJ1-1, with TRBD1 identical over 8 bases. CDR3 length equals 12 residues. V lost 11 bases and J lost 4; bases outside the gene matches: 6. CDR1 is MNHEY and CDR2 is SVGAGI in the germline V gene. In DNA, the CDR3 is TGTGCCGCTCAACAGGGGGGCACTGAAGCTTTCTTT. Translation gives CAAQQGGTEAFF.

The chain combines TRBV11-3 with TRBJ2-3, with D unclear. V lost 5 bases and J 3 bases, leaving 3 bases between the germline ends. This CDR3 region has 11 residues. Germline V gene data show CDR1 as SGHNT and CDR2 as YENEEA. The CDR3 protein is CASSVTDTQYF. CDR3 DNA sequence: TGTGCCAGCAGCGTAACAGATACGCAGTATTTT.